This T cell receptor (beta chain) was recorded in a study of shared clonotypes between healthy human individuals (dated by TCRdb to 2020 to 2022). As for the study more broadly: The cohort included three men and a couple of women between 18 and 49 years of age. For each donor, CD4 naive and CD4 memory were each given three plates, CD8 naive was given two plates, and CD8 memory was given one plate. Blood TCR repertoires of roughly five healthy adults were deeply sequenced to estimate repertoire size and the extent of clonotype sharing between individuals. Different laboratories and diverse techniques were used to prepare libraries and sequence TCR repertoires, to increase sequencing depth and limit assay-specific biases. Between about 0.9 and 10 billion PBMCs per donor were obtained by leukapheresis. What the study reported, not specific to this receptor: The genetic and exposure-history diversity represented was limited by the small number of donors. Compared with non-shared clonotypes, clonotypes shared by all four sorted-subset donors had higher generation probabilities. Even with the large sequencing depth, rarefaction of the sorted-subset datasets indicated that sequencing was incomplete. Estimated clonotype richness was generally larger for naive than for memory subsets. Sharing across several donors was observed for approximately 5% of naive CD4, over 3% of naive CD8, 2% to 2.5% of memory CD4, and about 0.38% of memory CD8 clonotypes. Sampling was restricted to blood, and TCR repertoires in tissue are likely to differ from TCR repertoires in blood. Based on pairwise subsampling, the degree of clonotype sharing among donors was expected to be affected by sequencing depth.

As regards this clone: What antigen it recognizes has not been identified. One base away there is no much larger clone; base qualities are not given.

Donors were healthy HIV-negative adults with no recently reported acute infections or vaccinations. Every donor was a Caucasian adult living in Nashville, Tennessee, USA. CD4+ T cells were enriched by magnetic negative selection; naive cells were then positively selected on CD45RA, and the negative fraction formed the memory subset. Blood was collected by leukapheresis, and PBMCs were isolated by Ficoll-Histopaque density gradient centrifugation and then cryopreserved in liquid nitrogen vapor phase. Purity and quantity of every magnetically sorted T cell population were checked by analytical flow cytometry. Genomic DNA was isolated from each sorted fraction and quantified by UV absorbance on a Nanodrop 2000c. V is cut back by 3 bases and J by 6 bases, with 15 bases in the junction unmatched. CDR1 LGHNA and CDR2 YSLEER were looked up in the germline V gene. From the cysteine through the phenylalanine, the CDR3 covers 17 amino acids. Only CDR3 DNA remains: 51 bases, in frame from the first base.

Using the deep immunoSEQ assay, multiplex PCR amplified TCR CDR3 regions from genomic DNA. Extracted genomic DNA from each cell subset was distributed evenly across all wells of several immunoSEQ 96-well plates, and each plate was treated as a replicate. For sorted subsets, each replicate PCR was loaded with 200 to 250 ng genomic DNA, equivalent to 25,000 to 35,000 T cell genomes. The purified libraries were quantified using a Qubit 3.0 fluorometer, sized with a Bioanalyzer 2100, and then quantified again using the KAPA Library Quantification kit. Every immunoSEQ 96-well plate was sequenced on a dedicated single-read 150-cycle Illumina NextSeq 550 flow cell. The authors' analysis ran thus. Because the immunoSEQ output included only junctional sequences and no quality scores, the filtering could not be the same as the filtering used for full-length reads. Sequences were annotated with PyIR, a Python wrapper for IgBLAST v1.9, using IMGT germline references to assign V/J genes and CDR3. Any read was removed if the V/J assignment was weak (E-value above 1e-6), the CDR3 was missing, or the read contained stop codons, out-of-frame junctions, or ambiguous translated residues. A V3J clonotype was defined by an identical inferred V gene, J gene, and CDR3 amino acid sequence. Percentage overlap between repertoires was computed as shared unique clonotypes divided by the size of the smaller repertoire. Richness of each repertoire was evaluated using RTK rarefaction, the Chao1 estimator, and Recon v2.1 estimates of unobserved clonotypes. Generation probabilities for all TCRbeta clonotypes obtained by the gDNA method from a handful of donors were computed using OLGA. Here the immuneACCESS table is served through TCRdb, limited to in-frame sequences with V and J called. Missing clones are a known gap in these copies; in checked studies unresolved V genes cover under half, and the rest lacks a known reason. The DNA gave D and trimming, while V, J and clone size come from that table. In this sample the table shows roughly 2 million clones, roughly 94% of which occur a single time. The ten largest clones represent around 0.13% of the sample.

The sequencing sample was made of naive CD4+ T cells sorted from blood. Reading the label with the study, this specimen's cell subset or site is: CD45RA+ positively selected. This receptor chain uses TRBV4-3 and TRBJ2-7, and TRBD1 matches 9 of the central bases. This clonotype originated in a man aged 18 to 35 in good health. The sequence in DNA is TGCGCCAGCAGCCAGGATACAGGGGGCGCCCGGGACAGCGAGCAGTACTTC. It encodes CASSQDTGGARDSEQYF.